This paragraph covers one T cell receptor beta chain sequence. Its antigen remains unidentified. This record belongs to a study of cytomegalovirus exposure and HLA in healthy donors. Study-level results: Researchers had no immune exposure information except CMV serostatus available. Presence/absence comparisons presumed near-even sequencing depth among donors. A later analysis showed TCR association rates differing by HLA locus, peaking at DRB1 and lowest at HLA-C. The study listed 150 to 200 cytomegalovirus-associated TCR beta chains.

PCR was performed using 60 Vbeta and 13 Jbeta primers. The protocol was immunoSEQ multiplex PCR, while the TCRdb copy is restricted to in-frame clones and leaves out a portion. The table has about 150,000 clones, 8.9% seen once. V lost 1 base, J lost 7 bases, and 10 bases lay in between. Germline CDR1 and CDR2: SGHVS and FQNEAQ. The CDR3 loop spans 14 amino acids. The receptor comes from a woman aged 40 to 50 in good health and CMV-seropositive. The chain carries TRBV7-8 and TRBJ2-2; the D gene is possibly TRBD2 (6 bases). The sequencing sample was made of PBMCs. The CDR3, as DNA: TGTGCCAGCAGCTTAGGGCGGGGAAACGGGGAGCTGTTTTTT. This codes for CASSLGRGNGELFF.